This T cell receptor (beta chain) was sequenced for a study of T cell responses to AZD1222 COVID-19 vaccine. On the study more broadly: The study pooled second doses at about 4 or about 12 weeks.

Regarding the study as a whole: Sampling captured repertoires only after the peak T cell response. Spike-wide coverage was observed for vaccine-associated CD4 TCRs, with dominant responses at 160-218 and 743-854.

As concerns this clone: No antigen is known for it.

This CDR3 is built from 18 residues. With 3 bases removed from V and 6 bases from J, the gap between germline ends came to 26 bases. Germline V gene data show CDR1 as KGHSH and CDR2 as LQKENI. The repertoire was sequenced with immunoSEQ multiplex PCR; TCRdb's copy has only in-frame clones and lacks some. Of about 70,000 clones listed, less than 85% are singletons. The receptor was isolated from an adult in good health. The chain joins TRBV18 to TRBJ1-2; tentatively, D is TRBD1 (5 bases). The source material was peripheral blood, sampled on day 0 of AZD1222 vaccination. CDR3 loop: CASSPLRTSGTANHGYTF. DNA for the CDR3: TGTGCCAGCTCACCCTTGAGAACTTCCGGGACGGCCAACCATGGCTACACCTTC.